This TCR beta chain derives from a study of T cell responses to AZD1222 COVID-19 vaccine. Study results and caveats: Repertoires were sampled only after the peak T cell response.

The length of the CDR3 is 14 residues. The V and J ends lost 2 bases and 1 base respectively, with 8 bases between them. Germline loops: CDR1 SEHNR, CDR2 FQNEAQ (reference sequence). In the case of this clone: The antigen is unknown.

Sequenced by immunoSEQ multiplex PCR; TCRdb stores in-frame clones only, minus some. Of 85,000 to 130,000 clones listed, roughly 89% are singletons. This clonotype originated in an adult in good health. The sample consisted of peripheral blood, taken on day 0 of AZD1222 vaccination. V usage is TRBV7-9 and J usage is TRBJ1-1, with D perhaps matching TRBD1 (5 bases). CDR3 sequence reads: CASSLLGTNTEAFF. The CDR3 DNA follows: TGTGCCAGCAGCTTACTAGGGACGAACACTGAAGCTTTCTTT.